This T cell receptor beta chain was found in a study of T cell repertoires in cytomegalovirus infection. The CDR3 is 14 amino acids. Deletions cut 5 bases from V and 7 bases from J, with 18 bases between. The germline gives CDR1 DFQATT, CDR2 SNEGSKA (reference sequence). A single record per CDR3 protein comes from TCRdb applying MiXCR to the reads. This table has around 740,000 distinct CDR3 sequences, approximately 34% appearing once. The V call is TRBV20-1, the J call TRBJ2-1, with D possibly TRBD2 on 6 matching bases. The sample was PBMCs. This TCR derives from a human donor in good health (CMV status not recorded). Some clones in this sample may be carry-over from other donors' samples. The CDR3 loop is CSAEGTWRENEQFF. For the CDR3, the DNA is TGCAGTGCTGAGGGGACGTGGAGGGAGAATGAGCAGTTCTTC.